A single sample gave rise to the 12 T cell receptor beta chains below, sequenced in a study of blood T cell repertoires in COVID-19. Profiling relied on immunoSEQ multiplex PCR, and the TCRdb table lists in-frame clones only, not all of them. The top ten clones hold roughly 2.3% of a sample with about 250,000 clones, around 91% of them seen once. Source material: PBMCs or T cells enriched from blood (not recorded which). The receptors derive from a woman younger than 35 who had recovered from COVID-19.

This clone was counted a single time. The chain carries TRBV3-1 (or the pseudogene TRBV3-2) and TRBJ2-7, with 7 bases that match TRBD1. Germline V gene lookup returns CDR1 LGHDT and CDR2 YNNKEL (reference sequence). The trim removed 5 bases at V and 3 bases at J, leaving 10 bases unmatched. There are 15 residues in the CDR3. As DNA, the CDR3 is TGTGCCAGCAGCTTGCGACAGGGTGGTGGCTACGAGCAGTACTTC. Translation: CASSLRQGGGYEQYF.

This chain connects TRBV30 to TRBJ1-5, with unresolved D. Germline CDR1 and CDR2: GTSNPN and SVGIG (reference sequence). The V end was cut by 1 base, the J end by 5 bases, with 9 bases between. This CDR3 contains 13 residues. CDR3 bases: TGTGCCTGGAGTGCCGGGAGGGATCAGCCCCAGCATTTT. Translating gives CAWSAGRDQPQHF.

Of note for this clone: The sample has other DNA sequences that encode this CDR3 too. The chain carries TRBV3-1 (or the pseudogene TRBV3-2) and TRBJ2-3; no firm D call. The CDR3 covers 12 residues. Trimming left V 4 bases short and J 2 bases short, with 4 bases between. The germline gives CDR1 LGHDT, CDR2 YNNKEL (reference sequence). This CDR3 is CASSPYTDTQYF. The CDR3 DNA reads TGTGCCAGCAGCCCCTACACAGATACGCAGTATTTT.

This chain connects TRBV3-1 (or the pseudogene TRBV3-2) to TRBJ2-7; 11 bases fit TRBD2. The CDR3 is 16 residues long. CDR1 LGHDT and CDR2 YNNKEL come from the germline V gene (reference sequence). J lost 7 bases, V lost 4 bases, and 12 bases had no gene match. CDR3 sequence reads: CASSPWTTSGVGEQYF. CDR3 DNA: TGTGCCAGCAGCCCGTGGACGACTAGCGGGGTCGGGGAGCAGTACTTC.

DNA for the CDR3: TGTGCCAGCAGGAGACTAGCGGGGGACTCCTACGAGCAGTACTTC. It encodes CASRRLAGDSYEQYF. This sequence joins TRBV28 and TRBJ2-7; 12 bases agree with TRBD2. Unmatched junction bases numbered 3, after V lost 6 bases and J lost 0 bases. The CDR3 is 15 residues long. Germline V lookup: CDR1 MDHEN, CDR2 SYDVKM. The whole variable domain, filled in from reference TRBV28 and TRBJ2-7, reads DVKVTQSSRYLVKRTGEKVFLECVQDMDHENMFWYRQDPGLGLRLIYFSYDVKMKEKGDIPEGYSVSREKKERFSLILESASTNQTSMYLCASRRLAGDSYEQYFGPGTRLTVT.

The CDR3 DNA reads as TGTGCCAGTAGTATCATTTGGACAGGGGGCGCCCCGGGCCAGCCCCAGCATTTT. Translation: CASSIIWTGGAPGQPQHF. The chain couples TRBV19 to TRBJ1-5; 11 nucleotides line up with TRBD1. Germline V lookup: CDR1 LNHDA, CDR2 SQIVND (reference sequence). J gave up 7 bases and V 3 bases, and 14 bases lay outside the gene matches. CDR3 size: 18 residues. Full variable domain (missing parts from reference TRBV19 and TRBJ1-5): DGGITQSPKYLFRKEGQNVTLSCEQNLNHDAMYWYRQDPGQGLRLIYYSQIVNDFQKGDIAEGYSVSREKKESFPLTVTSAQKNPTAFYLCASSIIWTGGAPGQPQHFGDGTRLSIL.

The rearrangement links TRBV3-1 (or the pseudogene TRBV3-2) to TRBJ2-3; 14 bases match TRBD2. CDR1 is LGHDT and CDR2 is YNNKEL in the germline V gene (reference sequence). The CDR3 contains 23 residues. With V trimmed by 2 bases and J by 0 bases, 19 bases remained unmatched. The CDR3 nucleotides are TGTGCCAGCAGCCAAACCGGGACTAGCGGGGGAGACTTTATAGGCTCTAGCACAGATACGCAGTATTTT. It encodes CASSQTGTSGGDFIGSSTDTQYF.

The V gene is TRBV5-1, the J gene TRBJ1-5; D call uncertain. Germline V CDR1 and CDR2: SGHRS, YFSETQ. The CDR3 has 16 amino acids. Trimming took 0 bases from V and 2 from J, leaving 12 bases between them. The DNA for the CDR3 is TGCGCCAGCAGCTTGGTAGGTGGCGGGGGCAATCAGCCCCAGCATTTT. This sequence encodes CASSLVGGGGNQPQHF.

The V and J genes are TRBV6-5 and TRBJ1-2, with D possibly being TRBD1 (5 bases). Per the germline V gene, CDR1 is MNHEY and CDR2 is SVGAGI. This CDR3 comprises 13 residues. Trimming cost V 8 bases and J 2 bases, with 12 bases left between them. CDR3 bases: TGTGCCAGCGGCTCACAGGCAAACTATGGCTACACCTTC. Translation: CASGSQANYGYTF.

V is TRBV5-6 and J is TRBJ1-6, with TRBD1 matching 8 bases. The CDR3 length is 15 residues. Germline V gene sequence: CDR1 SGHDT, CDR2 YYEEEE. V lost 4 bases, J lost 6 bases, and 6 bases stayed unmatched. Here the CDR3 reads CASSVGTGINSPLHF. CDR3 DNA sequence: TGTGCCAGCAGCGTAGGGACAGGAATTAATTCACCCCTCCACTTT.

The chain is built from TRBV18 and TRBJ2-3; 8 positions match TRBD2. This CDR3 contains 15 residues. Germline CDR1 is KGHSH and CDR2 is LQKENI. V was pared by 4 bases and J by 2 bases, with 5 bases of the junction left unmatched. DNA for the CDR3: TGTGCCAGCTCACGCAACGGGGGGGCCACAGATACGCAGTATTTT. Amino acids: CASSRNGGATDTQYF.

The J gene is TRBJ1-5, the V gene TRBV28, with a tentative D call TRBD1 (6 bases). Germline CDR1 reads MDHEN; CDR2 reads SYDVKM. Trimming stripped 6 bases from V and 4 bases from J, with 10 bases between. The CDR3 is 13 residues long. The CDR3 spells CASSGQKNQPQHF. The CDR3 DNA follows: TGTGCCAGCAGCGGACAGAAAAATCAGCCCCAGCATTTT.